These T cell receptor beta chains were read from a single sample in a study of blood T cell repertoires in COVID-19. Data came from immunoSEQ multiplex PCR; TCRdb stores just in-frame clones and leaves some out. The data contain 60,000 to 80,000 clones, 84% of them singletons. Input material: peripheral blood. These TCRs come from a man over 45 with active COVID-19. CDR3s include the opening cysteine and the closing phenylalanine or tryptophan. A D gene is named only where the DNA matches it firmly. A clone size is listed for some rows: how often the clone was seen (once, few, many), or a class if it is expanded.

D | size | J | V | DNA | CDR3
NA | NA | TRBJ1-2 | TRBV2 | TGTGCCAGCAGCGCGCGCAACTATGGCTACACCTTC | CASSARNYGYTF
TRBD2 | once | TRBJ2-1 | TRBV4-2 | TGTGCCAGCAGCCCCTCTAGCGGGGGGCCGATCTACAATGAGCAGTTCTTC | CASSPSSGGPIYNEQFF
TRBD1 | NA | TRBJ1-6 | TRBV5-1 | TGCGCCAGCAGCAGAGAGGGACAGGGCGACACACCCCTCCACTTT | CASSREGQGDTPLHF
TRBD1 | NA | TRBJ2-7 | TRBV9 | TGTGCCAGCAGCCCGGGACAGGGGAACTACGAGCAGTACTTC | CASSPGQGNYEQYF
TRBD2 | NA | TRBJ2-7 | TRBV6-2/TRBV6-3 | TGTGCCAGCAGTGCCTCGACTAGCGGGAGAAGGTACGAGCAGTACTTC | CASSASTSGRRYEQYF
NA | NA | TRBJ2-1 | TRBV3-1/TRBV3-2 | TGTGCCAGCAGCCACTTGGAGGGGAAGGAGCAGTTCTTC | CASSHLEGKEQFF
TRBD1 | NA | TRBJ2-7 | TRBV7-9 | TGTGCCAGCAGCTTGGCCCGGGACAGGGGGTACGAGCAGTACTTC | CASSLARDRGYEQYF
NA | few | TRBJ1-3 | TRBV2 | TGTGCCAGCACCGGAGGCGGCTCTGGAAACACCATATATTTT | CASTGGGSGNTIYF
NA | NA | TRBJ2-3 | TRBV25-1 | TGTGCCAGCAGTGAATACCGACTAGAGACTAGCACAGATACGCAGTATTTT | CASSEYRLETSTDTQYF
NA | NA | TRBJ2-7 | TRBV29-1 | TGCAGCGTCCTGGACAGCTACGAGCAGTACTTC | CSVLDSYEQYF
TRBD2 | NA | TRBJ2-7 | TRBV10-3 | TGTGCCACCTTCCCAAACAAACTAGCGAGACCCGCCTACGAGCAGTACTTC | CATFPNKLARPAYEQYF
NA | NA | TRBJ1-1 | TRBV4-2 | TGTGCCAGCAGCCAAGGGCCTGGGTGGAGGGAAGACAACACTGAAGCTTTCTTT | CASSQGPGWREDNTEAFF
TRBD2 | NA | TRBJ2-5 | TRBV20-1 | TGCAGTGCTAGTCAAGCGGGGGGGCAAAAGACCCAGTACTTC | CSASQAGGQKTQYF
TRBD1 | NA | TRBJ1-6 | TRBV7-2 | TGTGCCAGCAGCTTGGGACAGGGACTCTATAATTCACCCCTCCACTTT | CASSLGQGLYNSPLHF
TRBD1 | NA | TRBJ2-4 | TRBV9 | TGTGCCAGCAGCGCCCGGGACAGGGGAAACATTCAGTACTTC | CASSARDRGNIQYF
NA | NA | TRBJ2-1 | TRBV7-9 | TGTGCCAGCAGCGTAGGGAATCCAGAGCGGAATGAGCAGTTCTTC | CASSVGNPERNEQFF
NA | NA | TRBJ1-1 | TRBV19 | TGTGCCAGTAGTATACTGTCGGTGGTCACTGAAGCTTTCTTT | CASSILSVVTEAFF
NA | NA | TRBJ2-3 | TRBV7-8 | TGTGCCAGCAGCTTCGGGAGTTCCACAGATACGCAGTATTTT | CASSFGSSTDTQYF
NA | NA | TRBJ1-5 | TRBV9 | TGTGCCAGCAGCGCAGGAAATCAGCCCCAGCATTTT | CASSAGNQPQHF
TRBD1 | NA | TRBJ2-7 | TRBV5-1 | TGCGCCAGCAGCCGGACGGACAGGTTCCCAGTCGAGCAGTACTTC | CASSRTDRFPVEQYF
NA | NA | TRBJ1-1 | TRBV9 | TGTGCCAGCAGCGTAGCAGGGGACACTGAAGCTTTCTTT | CASSVAGDTEAFF
TRBD1 | NA | TRBJ2-5 | TRBV7-9 | TGTGCCAGCAGCGATGGGACAGGGGGGCCCCAGTACTTC | CASSDGTGGPQYF
TRBD2 | NA | TRBJ2-7 | TRBV6-2/TRBV6-3 | TGTGCCAGCAGTTACGGGACTAGCGGGGGCCCCCCGGTCGAGCAGTACTTC | CASSYGTSGGPPVEQYF
TRBD1 | NA | TRBJ2-5 | TRBV2 | TGTGCCAGTGGGGACAGGGTACAGGAGACCCAGTACTTC | CASGDRVQETQYF
NA | NA | TRBJ2-7 | TRBV2 | TGTGCCAGCACCGGAGGTAGGGTCTCCTACGAGCAGTACTTC | CASTGGRVSYEQYF
TRBD1 | few | TRBJ1-6 | TRBV6-5 | TGTGCCAGCAGTTACCCTCTCGGACAGGGGAATTCACCCCTCCACTTT | CASSYPLGQGNSPLHF
NA | NA | TRBJ1-2 | TRBV5-8 | TGTGCCAGCAGCTTGGGACAAATTGGTGGCTACACCTTC | CASSLGQIGGYTF
TRBD2 | NA | TRBJ2-1 | TRBV3-1/TRBV3-2 | TGTGCCAGCAGCCAAGATGAGGGAGGGCCCAATGAGCAGTTCTTC | CASSQDEGGPNEQFF
NA | NA | TRBJ1-2 | TRBV4-2 | TGTGCCAGCAGCCAAGAACAGGTGGGTGGCTACACCTTC | CASSQEQVGGYTF
TRBD2 | NA | TRBJ2-1 | TRBV6-4 | TGTGCCAGCAGTGGGACTAGCGGGGGGGCCAATGAGCAGTTCTTC | CASSGTSGGANEQFF
NA | NA | TRBJ2-7 | TRBV2 | TGTGCCAGCAAGGCGACAGTCTCCGAGCAGTACTTC | CASKATVSEQYF
NA | NA | TRBJ2-5 | TRBV7-9 | TGTGCCAGCAGCTTGAGAGGACAGGAGGGGGCAGAGACCCAGTACTTC | CASSLRGQEGAETQYF
NA | NA | TRBJ1-3 | TRBV3-1/TRBV3-2 | TGTGCCAGCAGCCGTACATACTCTGGAAACACCATATATTTT | CASSRTYSGNTIYF
TRBD2 | NA | TRBJ2-7 | TRBV19 | TGTGCCAGTAGTATCCTAGCGGGTTCCTCCTACGAGCAGTACTTC | CASSILAGSSYEQYF
NA | once | TRBJ2-1 | TRBV6-1 | TGTGCCAGCAGTGAATTGGGGGCACCGGACAATGAGCAGTTCTTC | CASSELGAPDNEQFF
NA | NA | TRBJ2-1 | TRBV24-1 | TGTGCCACCAGTGACCCCACTACTGGACAGACCAATGAGCAGTTCTTC | CATSDPTTGQTNEQFF
TRBD2 | NA | TRBJ2-5 | TRBV2 | TGTGCCAGCAGTGAGATGGGACTAGCGGGAGTAGAGACCCAGTACTTC | CASSEMGLAGVETQYF
TRBD2 | NA | TRBJ2-7 | TRBV10-3 | TGTGCCATCAACGGCGGGAGGGTAGGGGCCTACGAGCAGTACTTC | CAINGGRVGAYEQYF
NA | NA | TRBJ2-7 | TRBV6-6 | TGTGCCATCGCCAGAGGATTCTACGAGCAGTACTTC | CAIARGFYEQYF
TRBD2 | NA | TRBJ2-3 | TRBV7-7 | TGTGCTAGCAGCCCTGGGGAGGGAGGGCTCACAGATACGCAGTATTTT | CASSPGEGGLTDTQYF
NA | NA | TRBJ2-2 | TRBV18 | TGTGCCAGCTCACAGAGACAACCGAACACCGGGGAGCTGTTTTTT | CASSQRQPNTGELFF
TRBD1 | NA | TRBJ1-2 | TRBV7-9 | TGTGCCAGCAGCTCCGGACAGGGGGTCGGCTATGGCTACACCTTC | CASSSGQGVGYGYTF